These 16 T cell receptor beta chains originate from one sample sequenced in a study of T cells after yellow fever vaccination. TCRdb recomputed calls from the 5' RACE reads with MiXCR, one row per CDR3 protein. Seen here are some 500,000 distinct CDR3 sequences, roughly 13% observed once, and the top ten hold roughly an eighth. Sequencing used PBMCs, obtained on the day of the yellow fever booster vaccination. These receptors all stem from a man aged 30 to 45 who received the YFV17D yellow fever vaccine.

The sample holds many counts of this clonotype. This chain links TRBV27 with TRBJ2-1, with 7 bases identical to TRBD2. From germline, CDR1 is MNHEY and CDR2 SMNVEV (reference sequence). CDR3 length: 14 residues. Germline trimming cut 4 bases from V and 0 bases from J; bases unmatched to any gene: 0. CDR3 sequence reads: CASSWEGSYNEQFF. For the CDR3, the DNA is TGTGCCAGCAGTTGGGAGGGCTCCTACAATGAGCAGTTCTTC.

In nucleotides, the CDR3 is TGTGCCAGCAGTTTTAGCGGGAGGATCCACGAGCAGTACTTC. This sequence encodes CASSFSGRIHEQYF. The V and J genes are TRBV28 and TRBJ2-7; the match to TRBD2 covers 10 bases. The V segment lost 3 bases and the J segment 5 bases; nucleotides outside the gene matches: 4. In germline, CDR1 is MDHEN, CDR2 SYDVKM. The CDR3 runs to 14 residues. The full variable domain, its missing parts supplied by reference TRBV28 and TRBJ2-7, is DVKVTQSSRYLVKRTGEKVFLECVQDMDHENMFWYRQDPGLGLRLIYFSYDVKMKEKGDIPEGYSVSREKKERFSLILESASTNQTSMYLCASSFSGRIHEQYFGPGTRLTVT.

The chain carries TRBV29-1 and TRBJ2-1; D might be TRBD2 (5 bases). Germline V CDR1 and CDR2: SQVTM, ANQGSEA. This CDR3 has 15 residues. Trimming stripped 0 bases from V and 1 base from J, with 10 bases between. CDR3 loop: CSVEDSGISYNEQFF. CDR3 DNA sequence: TGCAGCGTTGAAGATTCCGGGATTTCCTACAATGAGCAGTTCTTC.

This chain joins TRBV7-9 and TRBJ2-2; D not certain. Trimming stripped 4 bases from V and 6 bases from J, with 9 bases between. This CDR3 has 13 residues. Germline V CDR1 and CDR2: SEHNR, FQNEAQ (reference sequence). The CDR3 protein is CASSSTVPGELFF. The DNA of the CDR3 is TGTGCCAGCAGCTCCACCGTTCCCGGGGAGCTGTTTTTT.

This clonotype was seen a few times. V usage is TRBV10-3 and J usage is TRBJ2-3; a possible D gene is TRBD1 (6 bases). Germline-derived CDR1 and CDR2 are ENHRY and SYGVKD. The CDR3 contains 14 residues. V lost 6 bases, J lost 2 bases, and 12 bases lay in between. The DNA for the CDR3 is TGTGCCATCAGGGACGGACAGTCCACAGATACGCAGTATTTT. This encodes CAIRDGQSTDTQYF.

This clonotype was detected only a few times. The chain is built from TRBV29-1 and TRBJ2-2, with D possibly TRBD2 on 6 matching bases. The CDR3 extends over 14 amino acids. Trimming removed 6 bases from V and 1 base from J, with 12 bases in between. Germline CDR1 SQVTM, CDR2 ANQGSEA. The CDR3 here is CSVVGRGNTGELFF. CDR3 DNA sequence: TGCAGCGTGGTTGGGCGGGGGAACACCGGGGAGCTGTTTTTT.

This clonotype came up many times. This chain links TRBV27 with TRBJ2-7; 7 bases map to TRBD1. Germline V gene lookup returns CDR1 MNHEY and CDR2 SMNVEV (reference sequence). V was clipped by 3 bases and J by 0 bases; unmatched bases: 2. CDR3 length equals 14 residues. The CDR3 loop is CASSFGQVSYEQYF. The CDR3 DNA is TGTGCCAGCAGTTTTGGACAGGTCTCCTACGAGCAGTACTTC.

The V gene is TRBV11-2, the J gene TRBJ2-7; 9 bases agree with TRBD2. The ends lost 3 bases at V and 3 bases at J; junction bases unmatched: 9. Germline lookup yields CDR1 SGHAT and CDR2 FQNNGV. The CDR3 runs to 16 residues. The CDR3 is CASSFPPGTSNYEQYF. The CDR3 DNA reads TGTGCCAGCAGCTTTCCGCCCGGGACTAGCAACTACGAGCAGTACTTC.

The chain employs TRBV12-3 or TRBV12-4 and TRBJ2-7, with D perhaps assigned TRBD1 or TRBD2 (5 bases each). Trimming shortened V by 3 bases and J by 7 bases, and 13 bases separated the two germline ends. The CDR3 runs to 13 residues. CDR3: CASSFAGSGEQYF. DNA of the CDR3: TGTGCCAGCAGTTTTGCAGGGTCGGGGGAGCAGTACTTC.

This clonotype was found once. CDR3 bases: TGTCCGGGGGAGTTCAGGAATGAGCAGTTCTTC. It translates to CPGEFRNEQFF. The chain recombines TRBV24-1 with TRBJ2-1; D might be TRBD2 (6 bases). Germline CDR1 is KGHDR and CDR2 is SFDVKD. The CDR3 sequence is 11 residues long.

This clonotype was recorded at least ten times. The CDR3 region is CASSEGSPSNYGYTF. CDR3 DNA sequence: TGTGCCAGCAGTGAAGGGTCCCCATCAAACTATGGCTACACCTTC. The J gene is TRBJ1-2, the V gene TRBV2; D gene ambiguous. The CDR3 totals 15 residues. Trimming shortened V by 1 base and J by 2 bases, and 11 bases separated the two germline ends. The germline V gene has CDR1 SNHLY and CDR2 FYNNEI. The full variable domain, with the rest looked up from reference TRBV2 and TRBJ1-2, is EPEVTQTPSHQVTQMGQEVILRCVPISNHLYFYWYRQILGQKVEFLVSFYNNEISEKSEIFDDQFSVERPDGSNFTLKIRSTKLEDSAMYFCASSEGSPSNYGYTFGSGTRLTVV.

J is TRBJ2-7 and V is TRBV7-6, with TRBD1 identical over 7 bases. V trimming: 2 bases; J trimming: 0 bases; junction bases outside the gene matches: 4. The CDR3 consists of 15 residues. Germline CDR1 and CDR2: SGHVS and FNYEAQ. The CDR3 DNA is TGTGCCAGCAGCTTAAAGGACAGGAACTCCTACGAGCAGTACTTC. Translated: CASSLKDRNSYEQYF.

This clonotype was seen more than once but under ten times. This chain joins TRBV6-1 and TRBJ2-1; 12 nucleotides align to TRBD2. Germline CDR1 reads MNHNS; CDR2 reads SASEGT. CDR3 size: 17 residues. Unmatched junction bases numbered 7, after V lost 5 bases and J lost 2 bases. The CDR3 nucleotides are TGTGCCAGCAGTCCTGCCTCTAGCGGGAGGGCCTACAATGAGCAGTTCTTC. This gives the protein CASSPASSGRAYNEQFF.

The gene calls are TRBV12-3 or TRBV12-4 and TRBJ1-2, with a possible D match to TRBD1 (5 bases). Trimming pared 7 bases from V and 8 bases from J, leaving 11 bases between. The CDR3 is made up of 11 amino acids. CDR3 loop: CASTGPGGYTF. The CDR3 DNA sequence: TGTGCCAGCACGGGGCCGGGGGGCTACACCTTC.

J is TRBJ2-3 and V is TRBV20-1; a possible D gene is TRBD2 (6 bases). Germline CDR1 is DFQATT and CDR2 is SNEGSKA (reference sequence). V gave up 6 bases and J gave up 2 bases, with 15 bases separating them. The CDR3 is made up of 14 amino acids. Written as DNA, the CDR3 is TGCAGTGCCAAAGAGGAGGGGAACACAGATACGCAGTATTTT. Protein product: CSAKEEGNTDTQYF.

This clonotype was detected only a few times. Here the CDR3 reads CAASGTGSQYF. The CDR3 DNA reads TGTGCCGCCTCCGGGACAGGGAGTCAGTACTTC. The chain uses TRBV10-3 and TRBJ2-7; 9 nucleotides match TRBD1. V trimming: 11 bases; J trimming: 10 bases; junction bases outside the gene matches: 9. The CDR3 has 11 amino acids. The V gene's germline CDR1 is ENHRY and CDR2 SYGVKD.